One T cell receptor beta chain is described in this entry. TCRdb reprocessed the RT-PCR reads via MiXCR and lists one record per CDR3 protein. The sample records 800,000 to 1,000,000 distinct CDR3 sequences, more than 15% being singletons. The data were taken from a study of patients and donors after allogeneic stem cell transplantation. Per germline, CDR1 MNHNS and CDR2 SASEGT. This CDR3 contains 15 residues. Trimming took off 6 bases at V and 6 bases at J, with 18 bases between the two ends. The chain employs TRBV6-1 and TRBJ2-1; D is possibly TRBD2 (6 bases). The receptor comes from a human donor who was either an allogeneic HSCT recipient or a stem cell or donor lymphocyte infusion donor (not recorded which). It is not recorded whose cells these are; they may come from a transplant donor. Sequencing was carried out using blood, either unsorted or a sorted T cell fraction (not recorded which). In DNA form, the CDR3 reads TGTGCCAGCAGGATAATAGCGGACGCCGGCAATGAGCAGTTCTTC. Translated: CASRIIADAGNEQFF.